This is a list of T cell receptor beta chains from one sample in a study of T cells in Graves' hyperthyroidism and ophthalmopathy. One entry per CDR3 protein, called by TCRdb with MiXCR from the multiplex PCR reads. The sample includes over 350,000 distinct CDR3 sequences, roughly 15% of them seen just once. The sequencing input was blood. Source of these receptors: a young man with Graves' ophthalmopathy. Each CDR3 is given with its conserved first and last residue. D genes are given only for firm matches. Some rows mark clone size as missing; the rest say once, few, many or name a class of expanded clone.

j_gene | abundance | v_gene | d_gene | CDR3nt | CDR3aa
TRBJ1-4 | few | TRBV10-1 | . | TGCGCCAGCAGTGAGAATGAAAAACTGTTTTTT | CASSENEKLFF
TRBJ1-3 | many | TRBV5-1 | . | TGCGCCAGCAGCTTGGTTCCGGGAAGAGGCTCGTCTGGAAACACCATATATTTT | CASSLVPGRGSSGNTIYF
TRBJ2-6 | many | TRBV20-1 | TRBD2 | TGCAGTGTTGCGGGGGGCTCGGGGGCCAACGTCCTGACTTTC | CSVAGGSGANVLTF
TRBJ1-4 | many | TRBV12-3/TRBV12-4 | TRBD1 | TGTGCCAGTAAACACCACTGGGACAGGGGTGAAAAACTGTTTTTT | CASKHHWDRGEKLFF
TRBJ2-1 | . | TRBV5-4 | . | TGTGCCAGCAGCGGGGGTTCAACCTACAATGAGCAGTTCTTC | CASSGGSTYNEQFF
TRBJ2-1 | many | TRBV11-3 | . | TGTGCCAGCAGCCCATGGGGGGCGACTCGCAATGAGCAGTTCTTC | CASSPWGATRNEQFF
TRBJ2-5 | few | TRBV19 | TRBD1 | TGTGCCAGTAGTGCAGGACCAGACAGGGCCACGTACTTC | CASSAGPDRATYF
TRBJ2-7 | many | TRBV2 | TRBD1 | TGTGCCAGCAAATTGGACAGGAGCTCCTACGAGCAGTACTTC | CASKLDRSSYEQYF
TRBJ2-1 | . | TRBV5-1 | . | TGCGCCAGCAGCTTTACTAGTAGTTATCTCGGGCTGTTCTTC | CASSFTSSYLGLFF
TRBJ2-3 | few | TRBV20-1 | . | TGCAGTGCTAGGCCAGGGGTCGGTGGAGATACGCAGTATTTT | CSARPGVGGDTQYF
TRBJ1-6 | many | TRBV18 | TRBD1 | TGTGCCAGCTCACCACAATCGGGACAGGGGAGTTCACCCCTCCACTTT | CASSPQSGQGSSPLHF
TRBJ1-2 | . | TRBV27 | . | TGTGCCAGCAGCCCCGGGTGGGCTAACTATGGCTACACCTTC | CASSPGWANYGYTF
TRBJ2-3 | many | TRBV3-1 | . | TGTGCCAGCAGCCAAAGTCTCGGACAGAATACGCAGTATTTT | CASSQSLGQNTQYF
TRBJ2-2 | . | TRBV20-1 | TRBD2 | TGCAGTGCTCCTGGGGGGGAAGTCACCGGGGAGCTGTTTTTT | CSAPGGEVTGELFF
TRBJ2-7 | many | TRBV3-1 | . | TGTGCCAGCAGCCAAGAGGTTTACGAGCAGTACTTC | CASSQEVYEQYF
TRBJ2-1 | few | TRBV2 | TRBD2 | TGTGCCAGCAGATGGGGCACTAGCGGGAGTTCGGAAAATGAGCAGTTCTTC | CASRWGTSGSSENEQFF
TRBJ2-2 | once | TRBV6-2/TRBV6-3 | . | TGTGCCAGCAGGACCGGGACGGCGAGCACCGGGGAGCTGTTTTTT | CASRTGTASTGELFF
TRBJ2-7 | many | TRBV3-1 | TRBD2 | TGTGCCAGCAGCCGCCCGCGGGGCGGGAGGGCCCTCTACGAGCAGTACTTC | CASSRPRGGRALYEQYF
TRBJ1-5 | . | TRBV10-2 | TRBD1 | TGCGCCAGCAGTGAGTCGGAAAGGGGGCGGTGGGGCAATCAGCCCCAGCATTTT | CASSESERGRWGNQPQHF
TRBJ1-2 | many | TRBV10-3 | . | TGTGCCATCTCGCCCGGTGTGTGGATGGGCTACACCTTC | CAISPGVWMGYTF
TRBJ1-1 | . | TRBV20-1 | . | TGCAGTGCTTATGCGGGGGGCGCGAACACTGAAGCTTTCTTT | CSAYAGGANTEAFF
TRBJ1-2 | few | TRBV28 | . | TGTGCCAGCAGTTTAAAGCTCAGTTATGGCTACACCTTC | CASSLKLSYGYTF
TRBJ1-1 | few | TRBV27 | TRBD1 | TGTGCCAGCAGCCTGGACAGGGGGCTTTCTGAAGCTTTCTTT | CASSLDRGLSEAFF
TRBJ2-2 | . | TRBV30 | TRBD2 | TGTGCCTGGAGTGTTCCAGGGGCTAGCGGGACGGGCGGGGAGCTGTTTTTT | CAWSVPGASGTGGELFF
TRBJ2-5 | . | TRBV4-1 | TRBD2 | TGCGCCAGCAGCCAACTAGCGGGAGGGCAAGAGACCCAGTACTTC | CASSQLAGGQETQYF